This T cell receptor beta chain was documented in a study of STAT5B mutations in CD4+ large granular lymphocyte leukemia. Study observations and caveats: CD4-sorted patient repertoires seemed more clonal than healthy CD4+ repertoires.

V lost 7 bases, J lost 2 bases, and 17 bases lay in between. The CDR3 extends over 15 amino acids. Germline CDR1 and CDR2: MDHEN and SYDVKM. Data came from immunoSEQ multiplex PCR; TCRdb stores just in-frame clones and leaves some out. The sample consists of around 34,000 clones, 75% to 85% of them appearing once. Comment on this clone: The target antigen is unknown.

The material sequenced was CD4+ T cells from blood buffy coats. The TCR originated in a human donor in good health. The chain has TRBV28 and TRBJ2-5, with D perhaps matching TRBD1 or TRBD2 (5 bases each). The CDR3 DNA is TGTGCCAGCACCTCTTCCGGGGCAGGGCAAGAGACCCAGTACTTC. This encodes CASTSSGAGQETQYF.